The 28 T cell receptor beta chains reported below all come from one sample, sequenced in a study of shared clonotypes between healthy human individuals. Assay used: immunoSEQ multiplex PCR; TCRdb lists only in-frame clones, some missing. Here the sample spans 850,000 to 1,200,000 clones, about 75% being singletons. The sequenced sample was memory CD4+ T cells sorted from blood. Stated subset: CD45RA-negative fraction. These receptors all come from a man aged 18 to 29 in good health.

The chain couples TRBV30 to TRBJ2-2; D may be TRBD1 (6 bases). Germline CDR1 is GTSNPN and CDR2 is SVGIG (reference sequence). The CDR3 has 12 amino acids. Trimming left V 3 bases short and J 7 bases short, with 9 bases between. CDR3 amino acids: CAWSARGGELFF. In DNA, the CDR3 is TGTGCCTGGAGCGCCAGGGGCGGGGAGCTGTTTTTT.

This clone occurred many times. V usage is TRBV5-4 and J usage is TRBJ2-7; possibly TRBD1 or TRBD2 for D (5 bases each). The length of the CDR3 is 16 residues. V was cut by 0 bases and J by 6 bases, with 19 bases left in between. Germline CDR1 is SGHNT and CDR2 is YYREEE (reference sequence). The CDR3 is CASSLVVGRVFGEQYF. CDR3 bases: TGTGCCAGCAGCTTGGTCGTGGGGCGGGTTTTCGGCGAGCAGTACTTC.

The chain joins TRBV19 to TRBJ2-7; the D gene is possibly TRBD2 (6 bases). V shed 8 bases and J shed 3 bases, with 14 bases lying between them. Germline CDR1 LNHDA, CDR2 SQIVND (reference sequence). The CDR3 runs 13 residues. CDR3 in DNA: TGTGCCAGTTCCAGGGAGGTCGACTACGAGCAGTACTTC. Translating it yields CASSREVDYEQYF.

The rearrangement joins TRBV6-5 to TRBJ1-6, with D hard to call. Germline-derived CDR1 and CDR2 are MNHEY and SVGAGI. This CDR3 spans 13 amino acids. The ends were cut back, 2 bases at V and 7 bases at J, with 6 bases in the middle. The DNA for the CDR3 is TGTGCCAGCAGTTACGTCCAAAATTCACCCCTCCACTTT. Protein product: CASSYVQNSPLHF.

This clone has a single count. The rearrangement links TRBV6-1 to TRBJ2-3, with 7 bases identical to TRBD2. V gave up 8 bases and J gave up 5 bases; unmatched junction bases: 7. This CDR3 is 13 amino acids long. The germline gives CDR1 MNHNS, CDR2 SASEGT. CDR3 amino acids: CASVSSGGDTQYF. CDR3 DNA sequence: TGTGCCAGCGTTTCTAGCGGAGGAGATACGCAGTATTTT.

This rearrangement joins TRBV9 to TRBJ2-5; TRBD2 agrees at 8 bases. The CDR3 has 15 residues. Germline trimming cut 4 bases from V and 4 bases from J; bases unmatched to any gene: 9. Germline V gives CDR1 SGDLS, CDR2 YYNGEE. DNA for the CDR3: TGTGCCAGCAGCCACGGCGGGGGGCTGGCAGAGACCCAGTACTTC. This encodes CASSHGGGLAETQYF.

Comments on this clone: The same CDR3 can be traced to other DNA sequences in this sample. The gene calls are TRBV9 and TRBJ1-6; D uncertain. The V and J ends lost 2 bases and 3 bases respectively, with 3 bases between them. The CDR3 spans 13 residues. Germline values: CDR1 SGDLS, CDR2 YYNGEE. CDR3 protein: CASSVDYNSPLHF. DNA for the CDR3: TGTGCCAGCAGCGTTGACTATAATTCACCCCTCCACTTT.

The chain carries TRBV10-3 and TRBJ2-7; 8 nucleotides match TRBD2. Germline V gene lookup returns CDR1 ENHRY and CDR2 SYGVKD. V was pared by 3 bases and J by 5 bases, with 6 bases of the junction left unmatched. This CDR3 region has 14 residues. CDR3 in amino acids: CAISDSAGDNEQYF. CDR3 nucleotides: TGTGCCATCAGTGATTCAGCGGGAGATAACGAGCAGTACTTC.

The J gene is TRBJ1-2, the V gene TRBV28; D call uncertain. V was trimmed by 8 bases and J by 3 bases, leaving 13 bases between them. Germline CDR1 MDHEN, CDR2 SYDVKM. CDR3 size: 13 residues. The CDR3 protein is CASGTPYDYGYTF. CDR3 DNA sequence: TGTGCCAGCGGTACACCTTACGACTATGGCTACACCTTC.

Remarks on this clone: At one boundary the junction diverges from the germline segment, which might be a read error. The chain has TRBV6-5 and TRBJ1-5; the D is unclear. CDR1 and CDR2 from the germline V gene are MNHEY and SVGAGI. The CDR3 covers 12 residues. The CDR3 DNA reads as TGTGCCACCAGTGAAGGAGATCAGCCCCAGCATTTT. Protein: CATSEGDQPQHF.

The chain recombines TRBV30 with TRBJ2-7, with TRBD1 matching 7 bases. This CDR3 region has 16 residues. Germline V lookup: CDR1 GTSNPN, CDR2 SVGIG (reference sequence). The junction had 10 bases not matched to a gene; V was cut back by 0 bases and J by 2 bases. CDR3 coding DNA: TGTGCCTGGAGTGTCGGTCCAGGGACAGCGACCTACGAGCAGTACTTC. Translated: CAWSVGPGTATYEQYF.

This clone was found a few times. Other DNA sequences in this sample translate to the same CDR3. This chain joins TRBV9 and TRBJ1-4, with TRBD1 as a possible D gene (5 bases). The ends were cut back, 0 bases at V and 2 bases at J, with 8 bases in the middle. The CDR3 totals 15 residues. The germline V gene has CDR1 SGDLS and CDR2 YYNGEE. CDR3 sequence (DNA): TGTGCCAGCAGCGTAGGTGGGGGGACTAATGAAAAACTGTTTTTT. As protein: CASSVGGGTNEKLFF.

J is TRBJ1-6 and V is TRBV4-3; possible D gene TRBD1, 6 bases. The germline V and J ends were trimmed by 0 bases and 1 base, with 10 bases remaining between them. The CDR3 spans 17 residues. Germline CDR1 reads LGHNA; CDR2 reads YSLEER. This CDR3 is CASSQEARGSYNSPLHF. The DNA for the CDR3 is TGCGCCAGCAGCCAAGAAGCCAGGGGATCCTATAATTCACCCCTCCACTTT.

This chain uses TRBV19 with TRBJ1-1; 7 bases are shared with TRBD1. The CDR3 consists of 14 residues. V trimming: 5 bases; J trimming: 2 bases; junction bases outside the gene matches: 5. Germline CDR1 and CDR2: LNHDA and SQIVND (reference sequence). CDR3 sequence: CASSPRDRNTEAFF. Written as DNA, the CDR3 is TGTGCCAGTAGTCCCAGGGACAGAAACACTGAAGCTTTCTTT.

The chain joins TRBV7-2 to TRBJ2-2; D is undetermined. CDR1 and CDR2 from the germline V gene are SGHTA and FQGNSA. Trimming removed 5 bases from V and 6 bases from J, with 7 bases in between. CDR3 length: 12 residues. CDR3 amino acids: CASSQAPGELFF. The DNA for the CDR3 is TGTGCCAGCAGCCAGGCCCCCGGGGAGCTGTTTTTT. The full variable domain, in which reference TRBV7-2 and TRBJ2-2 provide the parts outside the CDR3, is GAGVSQSPSNKVTEKGKDVELRCDPISGHTALYWYRQSLGQGLEFLIYFQGNSAPDKSGLPSDRFSAERTGGSVSTLTIQRTQQEDSAVYLCASSQAPGELFFGEGSRLTVL.

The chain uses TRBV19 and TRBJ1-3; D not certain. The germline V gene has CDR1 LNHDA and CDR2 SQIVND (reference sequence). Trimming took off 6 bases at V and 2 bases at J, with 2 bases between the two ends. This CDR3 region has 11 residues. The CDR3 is CASRAGNTIYF. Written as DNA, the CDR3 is TGTGCCAGTAGAGCTGGAAACACCATATATTTT.

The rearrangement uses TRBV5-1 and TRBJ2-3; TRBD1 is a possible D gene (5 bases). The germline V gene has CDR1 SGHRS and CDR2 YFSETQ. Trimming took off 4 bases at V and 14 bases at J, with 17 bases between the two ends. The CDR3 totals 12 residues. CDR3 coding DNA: TGCGCCAGCAGCGGCACAGGCCCCAACTGGTATTTT. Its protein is CASSGTGPNWYF.

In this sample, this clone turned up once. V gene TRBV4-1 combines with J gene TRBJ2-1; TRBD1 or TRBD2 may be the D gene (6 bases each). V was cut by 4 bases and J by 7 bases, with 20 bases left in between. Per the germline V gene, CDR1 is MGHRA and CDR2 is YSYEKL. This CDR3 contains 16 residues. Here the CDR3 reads CASSPPMWGAGNEQFF. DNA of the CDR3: TGCGCCAGCAGCCCCCCGATGTGGGGGGCCGGGAATGAGCAGTTCTTC.

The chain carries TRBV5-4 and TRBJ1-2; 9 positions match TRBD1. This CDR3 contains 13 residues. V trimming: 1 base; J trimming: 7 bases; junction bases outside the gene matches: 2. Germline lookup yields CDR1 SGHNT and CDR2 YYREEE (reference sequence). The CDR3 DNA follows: TGTGCCAGCAGCTTGCCGGACAGGGGTGGCTACACCTTC. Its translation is CASSLPDRGGYTF.

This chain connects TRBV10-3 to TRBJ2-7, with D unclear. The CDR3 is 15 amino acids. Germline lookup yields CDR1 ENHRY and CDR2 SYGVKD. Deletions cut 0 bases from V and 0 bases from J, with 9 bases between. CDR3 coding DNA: TGTGCCATCAGTGAGTCGGCTCTAAGCTCCTACGAGCAGTACTTC. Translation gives CAISESALSSYEQYF.

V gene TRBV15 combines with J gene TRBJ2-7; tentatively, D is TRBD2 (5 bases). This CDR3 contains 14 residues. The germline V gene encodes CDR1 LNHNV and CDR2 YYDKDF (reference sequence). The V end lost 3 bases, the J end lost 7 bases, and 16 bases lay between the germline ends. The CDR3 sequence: CATSRDSSVREQYF. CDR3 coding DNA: TGTGCCACCAGCAGGGACTCGTCCGTGAGGGAGCAGTACTTC.

The CDR3 nucleotides read TGTGCCAGCAGGGAGACTATCTTCACCGGGGAGCTGTTTTTT. This encodes CASRETIFTGELFF. This chain links TRBV9 with TRBJ2-2; D is perhaps TRBD2 (5 bases). The CDR3 has 14 residues. Germline values: CDR1 SGDLS, CDR2 YYNGEE. Trimming left V 5 bases short and J 4 bases short, with 12 bases between.

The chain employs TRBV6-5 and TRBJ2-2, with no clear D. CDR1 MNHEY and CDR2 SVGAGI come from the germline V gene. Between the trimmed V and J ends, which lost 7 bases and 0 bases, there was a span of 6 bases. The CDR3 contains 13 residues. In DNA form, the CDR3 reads TGTGCCAGCAAGGAGCCGAACACCGGGGAGCTGTTTTTT. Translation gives CASKEPNTGELFF.

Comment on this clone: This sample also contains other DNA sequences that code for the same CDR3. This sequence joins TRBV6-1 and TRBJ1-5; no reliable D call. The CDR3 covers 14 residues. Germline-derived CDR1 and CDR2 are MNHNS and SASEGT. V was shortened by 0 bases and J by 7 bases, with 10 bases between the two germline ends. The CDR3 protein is CASSEAGRNQPQHF. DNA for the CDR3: TGTGCCAGCAGTGAAGCAGGACGGAACCAGCCCCAGCATTTT.

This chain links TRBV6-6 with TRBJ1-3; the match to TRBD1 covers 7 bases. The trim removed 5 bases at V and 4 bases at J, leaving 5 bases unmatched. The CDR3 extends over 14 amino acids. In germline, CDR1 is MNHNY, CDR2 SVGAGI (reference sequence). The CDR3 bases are TGTGCCAGCAGTCCCCGGGACAGAGGAAACACCATATATTTT. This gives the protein CASSPRDRGNTIYF.

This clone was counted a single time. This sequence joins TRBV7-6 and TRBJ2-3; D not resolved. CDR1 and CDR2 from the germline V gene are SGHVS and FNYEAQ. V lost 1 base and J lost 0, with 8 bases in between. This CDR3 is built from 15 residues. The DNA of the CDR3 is TGTGCCAGCAGCTTAGTTAACGGAAGCACAGATACGCAGTATTTT. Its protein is CASSLVNGSTDTQYF.

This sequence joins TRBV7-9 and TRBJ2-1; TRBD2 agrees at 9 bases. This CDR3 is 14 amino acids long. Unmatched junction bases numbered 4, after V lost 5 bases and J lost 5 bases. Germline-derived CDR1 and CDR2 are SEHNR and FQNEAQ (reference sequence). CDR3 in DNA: TGTGCCAGCAGCACCTGGACTAGCGACAATGAGCAGTTCTTC. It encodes CASSTWTSDNEQFF. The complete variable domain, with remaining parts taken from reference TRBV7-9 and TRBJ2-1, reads DTGVSQNPRHKITKRGQNVTFRCDPISEHNRLYWYRQTLGQGPEFLTYFQNEAQLEKSRLLSDRFSAERPKGSFSTLEIQRTEQGDSAMYLCASSTWTSDNEQFFGPGTRLTVL.

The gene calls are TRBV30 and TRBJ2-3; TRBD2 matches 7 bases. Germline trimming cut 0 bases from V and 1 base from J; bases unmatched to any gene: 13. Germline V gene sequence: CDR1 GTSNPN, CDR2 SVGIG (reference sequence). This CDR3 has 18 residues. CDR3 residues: CAWSVRMGRAGGTDTQYF. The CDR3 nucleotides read TGTGCCTGGAGTGTACGCATGGGGAGGGCGGGCGGCACAGATACGCAGTATTTT.